This T cell receptor (beta chain) was observed in a study of shared clonotypes between healthy human individuals. Study context: Each donor's CD8 memory used one plate, CD8 naive two, each CD4 subset three.

This clone was found many times. Deep-level running was used for the assay. It was roughly 190 ng DNA, some 30,000 T cell genomes, that sorted-subset replicate PCRs used. Some clones are missing from TCRdb's copy, which holds only in-frame ones; the method was immunoSEQ multiplex PCR. The sample holds some 2.1 million clones; over 85% are singletons and the top ten take 0.13%. This clonotype was obtained from a man between 18 and 29 years old in good health. Sequencing used naive CD4+ T cells sorted from blood. Indicated subset: CD45RA+ positively selected.

CDR3 sequence reads: CASSESRGLGYTF. The CDR3 region has the DNA TGTGCCAGCAGTGAATCAAGGGGGCTCGGCTACACCTTC. The J gene is TRBJ1-2, the V gene TRBV2; 7 bases align to TRBD1. Trimming took 2 bases from V and 8 from J; bases not matched to a gene: 5. The CDR3 is 13 residues long. Germline V gene sequence: CDR1 SNHLY, CDR2 FYNNEI.